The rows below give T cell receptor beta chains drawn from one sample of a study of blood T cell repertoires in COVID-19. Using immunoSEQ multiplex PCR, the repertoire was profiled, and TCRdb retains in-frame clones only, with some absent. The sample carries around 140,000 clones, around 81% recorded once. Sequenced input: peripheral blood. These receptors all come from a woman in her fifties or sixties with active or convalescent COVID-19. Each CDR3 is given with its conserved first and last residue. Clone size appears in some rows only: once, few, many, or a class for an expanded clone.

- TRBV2 CARAGTDDSPLHF
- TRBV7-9 CASSPTGVYGELFF
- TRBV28 CASSSGQVNYGYTF
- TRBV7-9 CASSPTNNEQFF
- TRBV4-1 CASSQQSSGSHPRQTQYF
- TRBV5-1 CASSLFPGTSPLHF
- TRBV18 CASSLTGEQSAQYF
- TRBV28 CASSFIQGMGEKLFF
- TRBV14 CASSQDWDREDTDTQYF
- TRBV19 CASRHSGQNNWFF
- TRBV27 CASSTQGSPSYEQYF
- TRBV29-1 CSVEEGTAGYWQYF
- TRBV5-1 CASSSPGGGGISRSYNEQFF
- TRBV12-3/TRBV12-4 CASSTDRSTEAFF
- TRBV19 CASTLGQYSGNTIYF
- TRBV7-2 CASSPGLAGTHTQYF
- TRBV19 CASSIQVNTEAFF
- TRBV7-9 CASSFFRSSPAGAGNTIYF
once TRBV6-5 CASRGSGTGRIGYTF
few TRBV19 CASSSDRDEKLFF
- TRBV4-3 CASSQDDDRLAGVSNEQFF
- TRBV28 CASRYPGANEKLFF
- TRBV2 CASTEQGYTEAFF
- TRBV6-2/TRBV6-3 CASSPRGDATQYF
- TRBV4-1 CASSLNQGATDGYTF
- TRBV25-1 CASSVTGGGTNEKLFF
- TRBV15 CATSRGLYGYTF
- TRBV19 CASRRAAGGKYNSPLHF
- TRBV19 CASSLQGRRGETQYF
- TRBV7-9 CASSLGQGLYGYTF
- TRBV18 CASSPAQNTEAFF
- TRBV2 CASRPLGVQETQYF
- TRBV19 CASSIGTGVDQPQHF
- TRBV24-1 CATSGRGGAGSGGYTF
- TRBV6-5 CASSYRDEQYF
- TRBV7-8 CASSENRASYEQYF
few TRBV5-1 CASSPDRQFTEAFF
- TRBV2 CASSPRTSGETQYF
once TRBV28 CASRTGFQETQYF
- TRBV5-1 CASSRTGDQPQHF
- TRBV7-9 CASSRTGDQPQHF
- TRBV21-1 CASGTGPEKLFF
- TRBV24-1 CATSAQYRGKSADTQYF
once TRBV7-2 CASSSVPGGTEAFF
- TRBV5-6 CASSLASGELFF
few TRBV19 CASSMSGGNQPQHF
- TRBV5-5 CASSLRGQPNSPLHF
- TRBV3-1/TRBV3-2 CASSSTGGIPYEQYF
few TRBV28 CASSLREKLFF
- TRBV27 CASSGTGGNTEAFF
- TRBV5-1 CASSLARTSGEIEDTQYF
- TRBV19 CASGDRFNYGYTF
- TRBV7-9 CASSSLGQKTYEQYF
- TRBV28 CASSSSSGAGGGYTF
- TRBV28 CASSSPGGVNTEAFF